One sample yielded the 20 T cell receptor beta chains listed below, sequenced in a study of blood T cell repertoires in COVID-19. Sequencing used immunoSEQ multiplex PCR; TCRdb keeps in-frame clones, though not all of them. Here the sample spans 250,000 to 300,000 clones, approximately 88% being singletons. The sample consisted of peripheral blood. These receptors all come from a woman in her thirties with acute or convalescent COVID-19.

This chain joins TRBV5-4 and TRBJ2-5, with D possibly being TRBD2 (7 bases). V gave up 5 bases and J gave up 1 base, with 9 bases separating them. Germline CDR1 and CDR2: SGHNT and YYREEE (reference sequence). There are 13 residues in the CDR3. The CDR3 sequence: CASRGGPQETQYF. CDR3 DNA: TGTGCCAGCAGGGGGGGGCCCCAAGAGACCCAGTACTTC.

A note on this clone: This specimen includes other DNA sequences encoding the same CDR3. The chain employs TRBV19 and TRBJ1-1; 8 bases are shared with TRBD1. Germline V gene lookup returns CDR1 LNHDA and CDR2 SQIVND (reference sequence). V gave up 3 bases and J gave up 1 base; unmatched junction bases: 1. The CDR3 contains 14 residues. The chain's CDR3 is CASSIDRGNTEAFF. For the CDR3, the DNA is TGTGCCAGTAGTATTGACAGGGGGAACACTGAAGCTTTCTTT.

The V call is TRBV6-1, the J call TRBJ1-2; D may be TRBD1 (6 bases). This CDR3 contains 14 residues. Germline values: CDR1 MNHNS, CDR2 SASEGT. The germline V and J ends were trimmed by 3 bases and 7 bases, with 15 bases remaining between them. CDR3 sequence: CASSEMQGTSGYTF. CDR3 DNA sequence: TGTGCCAGCAGTGAGATGCAGGGGACCAGTGGCTACACCTTC.

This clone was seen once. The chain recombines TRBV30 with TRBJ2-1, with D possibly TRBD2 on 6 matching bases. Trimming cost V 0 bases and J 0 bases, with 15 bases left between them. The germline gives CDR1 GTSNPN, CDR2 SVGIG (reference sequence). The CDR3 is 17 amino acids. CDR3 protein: CAWSVHAGIVSYNEQFF. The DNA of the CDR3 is TGTGCCTGGAGTGTACATGCGGGGATAGTCTCCTACAATGAGCAGTTCTTC. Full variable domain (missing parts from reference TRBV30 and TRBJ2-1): SQTIHQWPATLVQPVGSPLSLECTVEGTSNPNLYWYRQAAGRGLQLLFYSVGIGQISSEVPQNLSASRPQDRQFILSSKKLLLSDSGFYLCAWSVHAGIVSYNEQFFGPGTRLTVL.

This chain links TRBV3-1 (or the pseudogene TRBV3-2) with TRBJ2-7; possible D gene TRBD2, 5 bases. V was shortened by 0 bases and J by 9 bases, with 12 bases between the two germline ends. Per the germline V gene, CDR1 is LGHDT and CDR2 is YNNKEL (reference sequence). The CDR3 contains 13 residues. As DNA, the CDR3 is TGTGCCAGCAGCCAAGACCTAGCTGCCGGGCAGTACTTC. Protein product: CASSQDLAAGQYF.

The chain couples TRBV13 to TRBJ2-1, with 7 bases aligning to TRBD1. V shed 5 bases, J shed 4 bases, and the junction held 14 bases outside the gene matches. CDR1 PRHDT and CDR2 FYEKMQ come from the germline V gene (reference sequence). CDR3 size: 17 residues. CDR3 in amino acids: CASSTRTGSFLYNEQFF. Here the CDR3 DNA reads TGTGCCAGCAGCACCCGGACAGGCTCTTTTCTTTACAATGAGCAGTTCTTC.

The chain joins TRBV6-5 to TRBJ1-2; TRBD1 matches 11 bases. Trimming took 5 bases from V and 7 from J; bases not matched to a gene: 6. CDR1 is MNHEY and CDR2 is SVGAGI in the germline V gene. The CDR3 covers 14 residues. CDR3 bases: TGTGCCAGCAGTCTAGGACAGGGGGCTTTTGGCTACACCTTC. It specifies CASSLGQGAFGYTF.

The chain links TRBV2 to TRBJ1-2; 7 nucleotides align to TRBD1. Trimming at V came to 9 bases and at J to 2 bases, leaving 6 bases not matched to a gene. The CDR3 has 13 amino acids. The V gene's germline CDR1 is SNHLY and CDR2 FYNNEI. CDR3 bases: TGTGCCAGGAAAATGACAGGGAACTATGGCTACACCTTC. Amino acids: CARKMTGNYGYTF.

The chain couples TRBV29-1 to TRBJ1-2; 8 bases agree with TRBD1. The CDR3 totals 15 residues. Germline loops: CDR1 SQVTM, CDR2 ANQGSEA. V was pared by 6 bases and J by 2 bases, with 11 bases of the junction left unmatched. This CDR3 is CSVAIGQGLNYGYTF. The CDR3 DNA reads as TGCAGCGTGGCTATTGGACAGGGCCTCAACTATGGCTACACCTTC.

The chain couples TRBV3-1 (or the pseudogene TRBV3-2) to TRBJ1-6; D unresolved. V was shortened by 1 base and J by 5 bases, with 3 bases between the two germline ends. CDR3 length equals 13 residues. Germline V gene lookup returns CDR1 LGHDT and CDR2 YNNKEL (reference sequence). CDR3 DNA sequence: TGTGCCAGCAGCCAAGTCGATAATTCACCCCTCCACTTT. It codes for CASSQVDNSPLHF.

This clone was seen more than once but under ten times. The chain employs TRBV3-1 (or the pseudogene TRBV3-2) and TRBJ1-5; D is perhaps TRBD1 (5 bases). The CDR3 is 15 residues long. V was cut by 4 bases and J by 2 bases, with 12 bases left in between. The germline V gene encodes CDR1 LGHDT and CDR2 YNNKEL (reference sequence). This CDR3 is CASSLGRGGNQPQHF. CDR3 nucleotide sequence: TGTGCCAGCAGCCTGGGTAGGGGCGGCAATCAGCCCCAGCATTTT.

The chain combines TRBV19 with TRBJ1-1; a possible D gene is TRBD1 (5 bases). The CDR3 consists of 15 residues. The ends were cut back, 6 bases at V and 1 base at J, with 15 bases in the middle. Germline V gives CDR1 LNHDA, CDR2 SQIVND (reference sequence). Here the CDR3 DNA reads TGTGCCAGTAGGACACAAAGGGGCTGGAACACTGAAGCTTTCTTT. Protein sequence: CASRTQRGWNTEAFF.

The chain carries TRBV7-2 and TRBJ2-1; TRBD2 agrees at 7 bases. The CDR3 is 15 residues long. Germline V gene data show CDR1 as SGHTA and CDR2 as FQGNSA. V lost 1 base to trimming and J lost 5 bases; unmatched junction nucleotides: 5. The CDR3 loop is CASSLVAGVHNEQFF. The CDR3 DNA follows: TGTGCCAGCAGCTTAGTTGCGGGAGTCCACAATGAGCAGTTCTTC.

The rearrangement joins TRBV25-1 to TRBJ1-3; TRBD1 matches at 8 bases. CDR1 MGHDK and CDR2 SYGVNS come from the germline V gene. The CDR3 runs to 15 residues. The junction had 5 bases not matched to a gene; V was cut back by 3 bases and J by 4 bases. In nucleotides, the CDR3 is TGTGCCAGCAGTGACGGACAGGGCTCGGGAAACACCATATATTTT. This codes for CASSDGQGSGNTIYF.

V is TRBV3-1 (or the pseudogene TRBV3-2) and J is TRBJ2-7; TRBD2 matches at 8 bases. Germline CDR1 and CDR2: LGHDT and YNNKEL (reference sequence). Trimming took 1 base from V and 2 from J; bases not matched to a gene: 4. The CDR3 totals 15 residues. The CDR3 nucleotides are TGTGCCAGCAGCCAAGCGACTAGCGAGACCTACGAGCAGTACTTC. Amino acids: CASSQATSETYEQYF.

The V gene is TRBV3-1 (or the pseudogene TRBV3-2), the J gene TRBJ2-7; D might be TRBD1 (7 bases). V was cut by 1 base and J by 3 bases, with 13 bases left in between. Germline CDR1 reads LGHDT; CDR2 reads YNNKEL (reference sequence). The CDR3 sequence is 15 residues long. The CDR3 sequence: CASSQGGTAVYEQYF. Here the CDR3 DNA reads TGTGCCAGCAGCCAAGGCGGGACAGCAGTCTACGAGCAGTACTTC.

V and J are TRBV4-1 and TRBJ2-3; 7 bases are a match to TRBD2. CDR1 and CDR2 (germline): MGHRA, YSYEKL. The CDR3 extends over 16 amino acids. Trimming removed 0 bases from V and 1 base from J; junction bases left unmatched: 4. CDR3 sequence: CASSQDQGLRTDTQYF. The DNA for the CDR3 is TGCGCCAGCAGCCAAGATCAGGGACTACGCACAGATACGCAGTATTTT.

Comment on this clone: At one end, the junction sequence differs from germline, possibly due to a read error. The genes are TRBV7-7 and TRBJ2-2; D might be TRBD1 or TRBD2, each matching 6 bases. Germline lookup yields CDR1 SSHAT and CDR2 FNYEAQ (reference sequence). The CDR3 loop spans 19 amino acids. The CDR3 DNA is TGTGCTAGCAGCTTAGGGGGAGGACCACGAACCCCCTTTCCGGGGGAGCTGTTTTTT. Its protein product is CASSLGGGPRTPFPGELFF.

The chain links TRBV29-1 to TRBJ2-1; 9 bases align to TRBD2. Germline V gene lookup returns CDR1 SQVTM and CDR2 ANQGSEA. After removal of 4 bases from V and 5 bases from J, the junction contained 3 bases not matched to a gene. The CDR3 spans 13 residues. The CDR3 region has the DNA TGCAGCGTTGTCCCTAGCGGGAACAATGAGCAGTTCTTC. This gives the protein CSVVPSGNNEQFF.

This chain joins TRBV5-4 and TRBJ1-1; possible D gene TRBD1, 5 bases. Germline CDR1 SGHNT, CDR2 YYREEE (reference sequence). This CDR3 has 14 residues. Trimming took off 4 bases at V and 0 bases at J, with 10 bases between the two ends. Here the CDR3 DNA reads TGTGCCAGCAGCGTGACAGTTTTGAACACTGAAGCTTTCTTT. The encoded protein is CASSVTVLNTEAFF.